Presented here are 18 T cell receptor beta chains from one specimen sequenced in a study of cytotoxic CD8 clonotypes in ibrutinib-treated CLL. The data were produced by immunoSEQ multiplex PCR, yet TCRdb's version contains in-frame clones alone and is incomplete. In the table there are around 140,000 clones, 70% to 80% of which are singletons. The sample consisted of PBMCs, taken after 24 months of ibrutinib treatment. Every receptor here comes from a human donor with chronic lymphocytic leukemia.

The rearrangement joins TRBV28 to TRBJ1-5; D is uncertain. Trimming removed 2 bases from V and 2 bases from J, with 16 bases in between. The CDR3 runs to 17 residues. Per germline, CDR1 MDHEN and CDR2 SYDVKM. The CDR3 is CASSLDPPGSGNQPQHF. For the CDR3, the DNA is TGTGCCAGCAGTTTAGACCCCCCGGGGTCCGGCAATCAGCCCCAGCATTTT.

The chain has TRBV5-6 and TRBJ1-2; 7 bases agree with TRBD1. Germline V gene sequence: CDR1 SGHDT, CDR2 YYEEEE. The V segment lost 2 bases and the J segment 8 bases; nucleotides outside the gene matches: 15. This CDR3 comprises 16 residues. This chain's CDR3 is CASSFSGQAADGGYTF. The CDR3, as DNA: TGTGCCAGCAGCTTCTCAGGACAGGCCGCCGATGGAGGCTACACCTTC.

A few counts support this clone. The CDR3 nucleotides are TGTGCCAGCACCCTTCGGACCGACGGGGCCGGGGAGCTGTTTTTT. Translated: CASTLRTDGAGELFF. This chain joins TRBV7-2 and TRBJ2-2; a weak D match, TRBD2 (5 bases). V was cut by 7 bases and J by 6 bases, with 18 bases left in between. Germline V gives CDR1 SGHTA, CDR2 FQGNSA. CDR3 length: 15 amino acids.

The rearrangement links TRBV18 to TRBJ2-3; D not resolved. Germline-derived CDR1 and CDR2 are KGHSH and LQKENI. V shed 1 base and J shed 3 bases, with 5 bases lying between them. CDR3 length equals 13 residues. The CDR3 region has the DNA TGTGCCAGCTCACCACGGTTAACAGATACGCAGTATTTT. Protein sequence: CASSPRLTDTQYF.

The table lists this clone with a count of one. The V and J genes are TRBV7-8 and TRBJ2-5; 8 positions match TRBD1. V shed 5 bases and J 4 bases; nucleotides not matched to a gene: 12. CDR3 length: 16 amino acids. Germline V gene lookup returns CDR1 SGHVS and CDR2 FQNEAQ. The CDR3 DNA reads TGTGCCAGCAGCCCAGACCCAGGACAGGGCAGAGAGACCCAGTACTTC. Its protein is CASSPDPGQGRETQYF.

This clone was seen more than once but under ten times. The chain recombines TRBV28 with TRBJ2-7; 7 bases are shared with TRBD1. Germline loops: CDR1 MDHEN, CDR2 SYDVKM. The CDR3 loop spans 15 amino acids. Losses at the gene ends were 7 bases for V and 2 bases for J; bases not matched to a gene: 11. The CDR3 nucleotides are TGTGCCAGCACTCTAGGACAGGCCTTAACCTACGAGCAGTACTTC. Its protein is CASTLGQALTYEQYF.

The chain links TRBV4-3 to TRBJ2-7, with 12 bases matching TRBD2. The CDR3 extends over 17 amino acids. V lost 0 bases and J lost 6; bases outside the gene matches: 9. Germline loops: CDR1 LGHNA, CDR2 YSLEER. CDR3 nucleotide sequence: TGCGCCAGCAGCCAAGACCCCCGCCTAGCGGGGGGGGCCGAGCAGTACTTC. It specifies CASSQDPRLAGGAEQYF.

This clone was detected once. J is TRBJ2-7 and V is TRBV28, with TRBD2 matching 15 bases. The V gene end was trimmed by 5 bases and the J gene end by 4 bases; junction bases not matched to a gene: 6. The germline V gene encodes CDR1 MDHEN and CDR2 SYDVKM. The CDR3 has 16 amino acids. CDR3 DNA: TGTGCCAGCAGTCCCCGGACTAGCGGGAGGGGGTACGAGCAGTACTTC. This codes for CASSPRTSGRGYEQYF. The full variable domain, with the rest looked up from reference TRBV28 and TRBJ2-7, is DVKVTQSSRYLVKRTGEKVFLECVQDMDHENMFWYRQDPGLGLRLIYFSYDVKMKEKGDIPEGYSVSREKKERFSLILESASTNQTSMYLCASSPRTSGRGYEQYFGPGTRLTVT.

In its sample, this clone was seen once. This chain uses TRBV7-9 with TRBJ1-4, with 9 bases identical to TRBD1. CDR1 and CDR2 (germline): SEHNR, FQNEAQ (reference sequence). This CDR3 has 17 residues. With V trimmed by 5 bases and J by 3 bases, 10 bases remained unmatched. This CDR3 is CASSLTGTGMANEKLFF. CDR3 coding DNA: TGTGCCAGCAGCCTGACCGGGACAGGGATGGCTAATGAAAAACTGTTTTTT. The whole variable domain, remainder taken from reference TRBV7-9 and TRBJ1-4, is DTGVSQNPRHKITKRGQNVTFRCDPISEHNRLYWYRQTLGQGPEFLTYFQNEAQLEKSRLLSDRFSAERPKGSFSTLEIQRTEQGDSAMYLCASSLTGTGMANEKLFFGSGTQLSVL.

The J gene is TRBJ1-3, the V gene TRBV9; the D is unclear. Trimming took 0 bases from V and 0 from J, leaving 7 bases between them. Germline V gives CDR1 SGDLS, CDR2 YYNGEE. This CDR3 region has 15 residues. The CDR3 DNA follows: TGTGCCAGCAGCGTAGCTCACGACTCTGGAAACACCATATATTTT. This gives the protein CASSVAHDSGNTIYF.

This rearrangement joins TRBV9 to TRBJ2-7; D is possibly TRBD2 (6 bases). CDR1 SGDLS and CDR2 YYNGEE come from the germline V gene. V was clipped by 3 bases and J by 6 bases, with 19 bases between them. There are 15 residues in the CDR3. The CDR3 DNA reads TGTGCCAGCAGCGCGGGCGGGGCAGGGCGCAGCGAGCAGTACTTC. The encoded protein is CASSAGGAGRSEQYF.

This clone has a handful of counts. V gene TRBV27 combines with J gene TRBJ2-2; 9 bases align to TRBD1. J lost 7 bases, V lost 4 bases, and 7 bases had no gene match. The CDR3 loop spans 15 amino acids. Germline V gene data show CDR1 as MNHEY and CDR2 as SMNVEV (reference sequence). The CDR3 sequence is CASSSGRTGVGELFF. The DNA of the CDR3 is TGTGCCAGCAGTTCCGGCCGGACAGGGGTCGGGGAGCTGTTTTTT.

This clone was seen a handful of times. The rearrangement uses TRBV7-9 and TRBJ1-1; 7 positions agree with TRBD1. The germline V gene encodes CDR1 SEHNR and CDR2 FQNEAQ (reference sequence). This CDR3 comprises 13 residues. With V trimmed by 3 bases and J by 8 bases, 6 bases remained unmatched. The CDR3: CASSFTPGQEAFF. CDR3 DNA: TGTGCCAGCAGCTTCACCCCGGGACAGGAAGCTTTCTTT. The full variable domain, in which reference TRBV7-9 and TRBJ1-1 provide the parts outside the CDR3, is DTGVSQNPRHKITKRGQNVTFRCDPISEHNRLYWYRQTLGQGPEFLTYFQNEAQLEKSRLLSDRFSAERPKGSFSTLEIQRTEQGDSAMYLCASSFTPGQEAFFGQGTRLTVV.

V is TRBV18 and J is TRBJ1-3, with a possible D match to TRBD1 (5 bases). CDR3 length equals 15 residues. V lost 2 bases and J lost 2, with 10 bases in between. CDR1 and CDR2 from the germline V gene are KGHSH and LQKENI. The DNA of the CDR3 is TGTGCCAGCTCACCAGTTGGGGGAGCTGGAAACACCATATATTTT. It translates to CASSPVGGAGNTIYF.

The rearrangement joins TRBV5-1 to TRBJ1-2; TRBD1 matches at 9 bases. Germline V CDR1 and CDR2: SGHRS, YFSETQ. The CDR3 is made up of 13 amino acids. V shed 0 bases, J shed 8 bases, and the junction held 2 bases outside the gene matches. The CDR3 DNA sequence: TGCGCCAGCAGCTTGGACGGACAGGGGGGCTACACCTTC. Protein product: CASSLDGQGGYTF.

V and J are TRBV7-9 and TRBJ2-2; 8 bases match TRBD1. V lost 6 bases and J lost 0; bases outside the gene matches: 6. This CDR3 has 16 amino acids. Germline V gene sequence: CDR1 SEHNR, CDR2 FQNEAQ (reference sequence). CDR3 protein: CASRPQGASNTGELFF. The CDR3 bases are TGTGCCAGCAGGCCCCAGGGGGCCTCGAACACCGGGGAGCTGTTTTTT.

V and J are TRBV2 and TRBJ2-7; D unclear. The germline V gene encodes CDR1 SNHLY and CDR2 FYNNEI. Between the trimmed V and J ends, which lost 2 bases and 2 bases, there was a span of 13 bases. The CDR3 covers 15 residues. The CDR3 region has the DNA TGTGCCAGCAGTGAATTGGGGTTGGGGACCTACGAGCAGTACTTC. Translated: CASSELGLGTYEQYF.

The genes are TRBV20-1 and TRBJ1-2; weak D call: TRBD1 (6 bases). CDR3 length: 11 residues. Germline CDR1 DFQATT, CDR2 SNEGSKA (reference sequence). Trimming pared 4 bases from V and 8 bases from J, leaving 11 bases between. The CDR3 protein is CSATRQAGYTF. The CDR3 DNA follows: TGCAGTGCTACCCGACAGGCCGGCTACACCTTC.